Below, 29 T cell receptor beta chains from the same sample are listed, as sequenced in a study of Ad26.COV2.S vaccination and SARS-CoV-2 variants. The treatment denotes: approximately 18 received Ad26.COV2.S at low or high dose, single or two shots; roughly five received placebo; per-sample allocation not given. Day 63 following the first vaccine or placebo injection was when the samples were taken. The assay was immunoSEQ multiplex PCR, and TCRdb's table has in-frame clones only and misses some. Altogether about 390,000 clones are present, roughly 90% being singletons, with the ten largest covering around 1.8%. Specimen: peripheral blood, collected in a trial of Ad26.COV2.S vaccine versus placebo. The receptor source for this set is a person between 18 and 60 years old who received the Ad26.COV2.S COVID-19 vaccine or a placebo.

The rearrangement links TRBV7-2 to TRBJ2-7; D ambiguous. The V end was cut by 5 bases, the J end by 3 bases, with 11 bases between. This CDR3 region has 13 residues. CDR1 is SGHTA and CDR2 is FQGNSA in the germline V gene. This chain's CDR3 is CASSLEFLYEQYF. CDR3 nucleotides: TGTGCCAGCAGCCTCGAGTTCCTCTACGAGCAGTACTTC.

The rearrangement joins TRBV9 to TRBJ1-5; D remains ambiguous. This CDR3 comprises 14 residues. V was trimmed by 0 bases and J by 9 bases, leaving 13 bases between them. Germline lookup yields CDR1 SGDLS and CDR2 YYNGEE. The CDR3 coding sequence is TGTGCCAGCAGCGTAGGGGTGGTCGGAGGGCCCCAGCATTTT. The encoded protein is CASSVGVVGGPQHF.

V gene TRBV19 combines with J gene TRBJ1-1; 7 bases agree with TRBD1. CDR1 is LNHDA and CDR2 is SQIVND in the germline V gene (reference sequence). The CDR3 covers 14 residues. The V segment lost 5 bases and the J segment 2 bases; nucleotides outside the gene matches: 5. The CDR3 reads CASSRYRGNTEAFF. For the CDR3, the DNA is TGTGCCAGTAGTCGCTACAGGGGCAACACTGAAGCTTTCTTT.

The V gene is TRBV6-1, the J gene TRBJ2-7; D is perhaps TRBD2 (6 bases). With 0 bases removed from V and 6 bases from J, the gap between germline ends came to 9 bases. The germline V gene has CDR1 MNHNS and CDR2 SASEGT. The CDR3 has 13 amino acids. CDR3 coding DNA: TGTGCCAGCAGTGAAGCGGAGGGGCTCGAGCAGTACTTC. Protein product: CASSEAEGLEQYF.

The rearrangement joins TRBV7-2 to TRBJ1-1, with D unclear. Trimming took 6 bases from V and 1 from J, leaving 24 bases between them. CDR3 length: 18 residues. Germline-derived CDR1 and CDR2 are SGHTA and FQGNSA. CDR3 loop: CASSPSNGRLNPNTEAFF. Written as DNA, the CDR3 is TGTGCCAGCAGTCCGTCGAATGGGAGACTAAACCCGAACACTGAAGCTTTCTTT.

Comments on this clone: Other DNA sequences in the sample encode the same CDR3. V gene TRBV6-5 combines with J gene TRBJ1-2; D is unresolved. This CDR3 has 15 amino acids. Germline lookup yields CDR1 MNHEY and CDR2 SVGAGI. Between the trimmed V and J ends, which lost 3 bases and 3 bases, there was a span of 14 bases. The CDR3 loop reads CASSYSQFPHYGYTF. The DNA of the CDR3 is TGTGCCAGCAGTTATTCACAGTTCCCCCACTATGGCTACACCTTC.

This chain joins TRBV19 and TRBJ2-5, with 7 bases matching TRBD1. The CDR3 runs 14 residues. Germline trimming cut 10 bases from V and 0 bases from J; bases unmatched to any gene: 8. Germline lookup yields CDR1 LNHDA and CDR2 SQIVND (reference sequence). The CDR3 reads CATTRTGHQETQYF. The DNA of the CDR3 is TGTGCCACCACCCGGACAGGACACCAAGAGACCCAGTACTTC.

V gene TRBV28 combines with J gene TRBJ1-2; 8 bases fit TRBD1. From germline, CDR1 is MDHEN and CDR2 SYDVKM. Trimming at V came to 4 bases and at J to 12 bases, leaving 13 bases not matched to a gene. This CDR3 region has 14 residues. The CDR3 bases are TGTGCCAGCAGTTCGCTACAGGGGGGGAAATGGGACACCTTC. This encodes CASSSLQGGKWDTF.

This clone was counted once. The gene calls are TRBV2 and TRBJ1-1, with 12 positions matching TRBD1. The CDR3 totals 12 residues. The germline gives CDR1 SNHLY, CDR2 FYNNEI. J was trimmed by 10 bases and V by 6 bases; bases with no gene match: 3. The CDR3 spells CASRGDRGRAFF. Written as DNA, the CDR3 is TGTGCCAGCAGGGGGGACAGGGGGCGAGCTTTCTTT.

This rearrangement joins TRBV30 to TRBJ1-2; D gene uncertain. The CDR3 covers 12 residues. V dropped 0 bases and J dropped 5 bases, with 7 bases sitting between them. The V gene's germline CDR1 is GTSNPN and CDR2 SVGIG (reference sequence). CDR3 region: CAWSVAEYGYTF. The CDR3 nucleotides read TGTGCCTGGAGTGTAGCAGAGTATGGCTACACCTTC.

The chain links TRBV30 to TRBJ1-1, with no clear D. The CDR3 sequence is 12 residues long. With 0 bases removed from V and 6 bases from J, the gap between germline ends came to 8 bases. Germline V gene sequence: CDR1 GTSNPN, CDR2 SVGIG (reference sequence). The chain's CDR3 is CAWSVMAAEAFF. For the CDR3, the DNA is TGTGCCTGGAGTGTAATGGCAGCTGAAGCTTTCTTT.

This clone appeared a few times. This chain uses TRBV6-5 with TRBJ1-2; D is unresolved. The CDR3 consists of 15 residues. Trimming removed 0 bases at V and 4 bases at J, with 12 bases between. Per the germline V gene, CDR1 is MNHEY and CDR2 is SVGAGI. CDR3 sequence reads: CASSYSRQSVYGYTF. CDR3 nucleotides: TGTGCCAGCAGTTACTCGAGGCAGTCGGTCTATGGCTACACCTTC.

This clone has only one observation. One junction end does not reproduce the germline sequence, and a read error may be involved. The gene calls are TRBV10-3 and TRBJ2-1; 7 bases fit TRBD2. This CDR3 is 13 amino acids long. Germline-derived CDR1 and CDR2 are ENHRY and SYGVKD. The CDR3 DNA reads as TGTGCCCTCAGCGGGGCGGCCGACAATGAGCAGTTCTTC. Translated: CALSGAADNEQFF.

This chain uses TRBV30 with TRBJ1-1; no definite D call. CDR3 length: 11 residues. The ends were cut back, 3 bases at V and 5 bases at J, with 7 bases in the middle. Germline V CDR1 and CDR2: GTSNPN, SVGIG (reference sequence). CDR3 in amino acids: CAWRGVTEAFF. CDR3 sequence (DNA): TGTGCCTGGAGGGGCGTTACTGAAGCTTTCTTT.

This sequence joins TRBV5-1 and TRBJ1-6, with D possibly TRBD1 on 5 matching bases. The V end was cut by 0 bases, the J end by 0 bases, with 7 bases between. Germline V gives CDR1 SGHRS, CDR2 YFSETQ. The CDR3 contains 16 residues. The CDR3 DNA is TGCGCCAGCAGCTTGGGACAGCACTCCTATAATTCACCCCTCCACTTT. This codes for CASSLGQHSYNSPLHF.

The chain carries TRBV6-6 and TRBJ1-5; D gene uncertain. Deletions cut 6 bases from V and 0 bases from J, with 6 bases between. CDR1 is MNHNY and CDR2 is SVGAGI in the germline V gene (reference sequence). CDR3 length: 13 residues. The CDR3 DNA follows: TGTGCCAGCAGCGACATTAGCAATCAGCCCCAGCATTTT. Its protein is CASSDISNQPQHF.

The chain carries TRBV6-6 and TRBJ2-7; D possibly corresponds to TRBD1 (5 bases). The germline V and J ends were trimmed by 0 bases and 2 bases, with 8 bases remaining between them. CDR3 length equals 14 residues. Germline V gene lookup returns CDR1 MNHNY and CDR2 SVGAGI (reference sequence). As DNA, the CDR3 is TGTGCCAGCAGTTACTCGACAGAAACCTACGAGCAGTACTTC. This gives the protein CASSYSTETYEQYF.

The chain uses TRBV7-2 and TRBJ2-5; no firm D call. In germline, CDR1 is SGHTA, CDR2 FQGNSA. The CDR3 contains 14 residues. The ends were cut back, 1 base at V and 1 base at J, with 7 bases in the middle. The CDR3 coding sequence is TGTGCCAGCAGCTTAGGCCTGGCCCAAGAGACCCAGTACTTC. Its protein is CASSLGLAQETQYF.

The gene calls are TRBV7-9 and TRBJ1-2, with D hard to call. CDR1 and CDR2 (germline): SEHNR, FQNEAQ (reference sequence). This CDR3 comprises 14 residues. The V end lost 3 bases, the J end lost 4 bases, and 12 bases lay between the germline ends. The CDR3: CASSFLGSFYGYTF. In nucleotides, the CDR3 is TGTGCCAGCAGCTTCCTAGGGTCTTTCTATGGCTACACCTTC.

This clone was seen just once. J is TRBJ1-1 and V is TRBV19; D is possibly TRBD1 (6 bases). The CDR3 sequence is 13 residues long. V was cut by 3 bases and J by 8 bases, with 13 bases left in between. Germline values: CDR1 LNHDA, CDR2 SQIVND (reference sequence). The CDR3 DNA follows: TGTGCCAGTAGTATTTACAGGGCCGAGGAAGCTTTCTTT. This codes for CASSIYRAEEAFF.

This chain links TRBV6-5 with TRBJ1-5, with TRBD1 matching over 10 bases. The V and J ends lost 5 bases and 6 bases, in that order; junction bases with no gene match: 4. The V gene's germline CDR1 is MNHEY and CDR2 SVGAGI. The CDR3 runs to 14 residues. In DNA form, the CDR3 reads TGTGCCAGCAGTCACGACAGGGGGCCTCAGCCCCAGCATTTT. Translating it yields CASSHDRGPQPQHF.

This chain joins TRBV19 and TRBJ1-1; possible D gene TRBD1, 6 bases. Germline CDR1 and CDR2: LNHDA and SQIVND (reference sequence). The CDR3 is 14 amino acids. V shed 4 bases and J shed 5 bases, with 14 bases lying between them. The CDR3 DNA reads as TGTGCCAGTAGTAGAGGGGGGCGAAGAACTGAAGCTTTCTTT. Its translation: CASSRGGRRTEAFF.

CDR3 sequence (DNA): TGCGCCAGCAGCTTGGAACCTGGAAACACCATATATTTT. It yields the protein CASSLEPGNTIYF. This chain uses TRBV5-1 with TRBJ1-3; no clear D gene. Germline CDR1 is SGHRS and CDR2 is YFSETQ. Trimming took off 0 bases at V and 2 bases at J, with 3 bases between the two ends. The CDR3 extends over 13 amino acids.

The J gene is TRBJ2-1, the V gene TRBV25-1; TRBD2 agrees at 7 bases. The V and J ends lost 0 bases and 4 bases, in that order; junction bases with no gene match: 6. Per germline, CDR1 MGHDK and CDR2 SYGVNS. This CDR3 region has 16 residues. CDR3 nucleotide sequence: TGTGCCAGCAGTGAATATTGGGGGGGTGTATACAATGAGCAGTTCTTC. Amino acids: CASSEYWGGVYNEQFF.

The V call is TRBV5-1, the J call TRBJ1-1; D may be TRBD1 (6 bases). V lost 3 bases and J 3 bases, leaving 18 bases between the germline ends. The CDR3 loop spans 16 amino acids. Germline V gene data show CDR1 as SGHRS and CDR2 as YFSETQ. This chain's CDR3 is CASSSTARGTYTEAFF. The CDR3 bases are TGCGCCAGCAGCTCGACCGCGAGGGGGACGTACACTGAAGCTTTCTTT.

This rearrangement joins TRBV28 to TRBJ1-6; D unresolved. The ends were cut back, 7 bases at V and 16 bases at J, with 20 bases in the middle. Germline V lookup: CDR1 MDHEN, CDR2 SYDVKM. This CDR3 spans 13 amino acids. The CDR3 sequence: CASTLQFGRWLHF. The CDR3 nucleotides are TGTGCCAGCACCCTGCAATTCGGACGTTGGCTCCACTTT.

The rearrangement joins TRBV11-2 to TRBJ2-3; 10 nucleotides agree with TRBD2. Germline V CDR1 and CDR2: SGHAT, FQNNGV. The CDR3 totals 16 residues. The V segment lost 1 base and the J segment 0 bases; nucleotides outside the gene matches: 1. The CDR3 spells CASSLVLAGSTDTQYF. In DNA, the CDR3 is TGTGCCAGCAGCTTAGTACTAGCGGGGAGCACAGATACGCAGTATTTT.

V gene TRBV4-1 combines with J gene TRBJ1-1; D remains unclear. This CDR3 has 14 residues. Trimming took 2 bases from V and 1 from J, leaving 8 bases between them. Germline CDR1 and CDR2: MGHRA and YSYEKL. In nucleotides, the CDR3 is TGCGCCAGCAGCCAATTTAGCCGGAACACTGAAGCTTTCTTT. Its protein is CASSQFSRNTEAFF.

The chain employs TRBV27 and TRBJ1-3, with D possibly TRBD1 on 6 matching bases. Trimming pared 2 bases from V and 2 bases from J, leaving 7 bases between. The V gene's germline CDR1 is MNHEY and CDR2 SMNVEV (reference sequence). This CDR3 has 14 amino acids. The CDR3 DNA sequence: TGTGCCAGCAGTTTAAGGGGGGCTGGAAACACCATATATTTT. Protein: CASSLRGAGNTIYF.